This T cell receptor (beta chain) was identified in a study of cytomegalovirus exposure and HLA in healthy donors. Findings and caveats of the study: The dataset shows that most TCR sequences were rare, while some public TCRs occurred in many donors.

Germline V gives CDR1 SGHAT, CDR2 FQNNGV. CDR3 length: 16 residues. Trimming took off 6 bases at V and 0 bases at J, with 15 bases between the two ends. Concerning this clone: Its specificity is unknown.

The donors were in the approximately 120-subject validation cohort; that cohort was separate from the approximately 700-subject first cohort. Here immunoSEQ multiplex PCR was the method, and the copy in TCRdb shows in-frame clones only, minus some. The sample consists of tens of thousands of clones, roughly 92% of them appearing once. The source is a man between 18 and 29 years old in good health and CMV-seronegative. The chain links TRBV11-2 to TRBJ2-1, with D possibly TRBD2 on 5 matching bases. Source material: PBMCs. CDR3 bases: TGTGCCAGCAGAAAAGAAGCTGGGAGCTCCTACAATGAGCAGTTCTTC. This translates into CASRKEAGSSYNEQFF.